Listed below are T cell receptor beta chains from one sample, sequenced in a study of cytomegalovirus exposure and HLA in healthy donors. Sequencing used immunoSEQ multiplex PCR; TCRdb keeps in-frame clones, though not all of them. The data contain about 220,000 clones, around nine tenths of them seen just once; the ten biggest clones take up about 3%. Sequenced input: PBMCs. All receptors come from a woman aged 18 to 35 in good health and CMV-seronegative. Each CDR3 is given without its conserved first and last residue. The order of the fields is clone size, V gene, J gene, CDR3 protein. Where a row states a size, it is once, few, many or the class of an expanded clone; other rows omit it.

clone_size: once
v_call: TRBV27
j_call: TRBJ2-7
cdr3_aa: ASSLGASGRGGEQY

clone_size: -
v_call: TRBV27
j_call: TRBJ1-2
cdr3_aa: ASSGRQGVEGYT

clone_size: -
v_call: TRBV2
j_call: TRBJ2-7
cdr3_aa: ASSVVSGGQGSLSSYEQY

clone_size: -
v_call: TRBV27
j_call: TRBJ2-7
cdr3_aa: ASSYSEGSYEQY

clone_size: -
v_call: TRBV15
j_call: TRBJ2-5
cdr3_aa: ATSARSGWGTQY

clone_size: -
v_call: TRBV11-2
j_call: TRBJ2-7
cdr3_aa: ASSPRSYEQY

clone_size: -
v_call: TRBV7-6
j_call: TRBJ1-5
cdr3_aa: ASSLAAGGGQPQH

clone_size: once
v_call: TRBV7-2
j_call: TRBJ2-1
cdr3_aa: ASRTPRDRVRYEQF

clone_size: few
v_call: TRBV28
j_call: TRBJ2-7
cdr3_aa: ASSLRLAGAGEQY

clone_size: -
v_call: TRBV2
j_call: TRBJ1-1
cdr3_aa: ASFTGDSMNTEAF

clone_size: -
v_call: TRBV15
j_call: TRBJ2-7
cdr3_aa: ATSRANYEQY

clone_size: -
v_call: TRBV4-1
j_call: TRBJ1-2
cdr3_aa: ASSHVRTGSHGYT

clone_size: -
v_call: TRBV19
j_call: TRBJ1-1
cdr3_aa: ASREGLTEAF

clone_size: -
v_call: TRBV18
j_call: TRBJ1-1
cdr3_aa: ASSPLDGDTEAF

clone_size: -
v_call: TRBV27
j_call: TRBJ2-7
cdr3_aa: ASSSGGAYEQY

clone_size: -
v_call: TRBV10-1
j_call: TRBJ2-7
cdr3_aa: ASSESQRGGYEQY

clone_size: once
v_call: TRBV5-4
j_call: TRBJ2-6
cdr3_aa: ASSRDSHLGSGANVLT

clone_size: -
v_call: TRBV7-8
j_call: TRBJ1-5
cdr3_aa: ASSPRTATWPQH

clone_size: -
v_call: TRBV9
j_call: TRBJ2-1
cdr3_aa: ASSVETGALYNEQF

clone_size: -
v_call: TRBV18
j_call: TRBJ2-7
cdr3_aa: ASSPLERTTYEQY

clone_size: -
v_call: TRBV5-5
j_call: TRBJ1-2
cdr3_aa: ASSPKTGNYGYT

clone_size: -
v_call: TRBV28
j_call: TRBJ2-7
cdr3_aa: ASTRAGTGSTQEYEQY

clone_size: -
v_call: TRBV5-5
j_call: TRBJ2-3
cdr3_aa: ASSRQGRDTQY

clone_size: -
v_call: TRBV5-4
j_call: TRBJ2-2
cdr3_aa: ASSRGQVGDTGELF

clone_size: -
v_call: TRBV2
j_call: TRBJ1-5
cdr3_aa: ASSVSSLQPQH

clone_size: few
v_call: TRBV6-1
j_call: TRBJ2-2
cdr3_aa: ASSDQGNTGELF

clone_size: -
v_call: TRBV4-2
j_call: TRBJ2-1
cdr3_aa: ASSTEGLAGVNEQF

clone_size: -
v_call: TRBV28
j_call: TRBJ1-3
cdr3_aa: ASSYSNGNTIY

clone_size: many
v_call: TRBV2
j_call: TRBJ2-3
cdr3_aa: ASRETSGRTDTQY

clone_size: -
v_call: TRBV5-1
j_call: TRBJ2-7
cdr3_aa: ASSLGLAGGYEQY

clone_size: once
v_call: TRBV27
j_call: TRBJ2-3
cdr3_aa: ASRATYEDTQY

clone_size: -
v_call: TRBV5-1
j_call: TRBJ2-3
cdr3_aa: ASSFAGGPSDTQY

clone_size: -
v_call: TRBV27
j_call: TRBJ2-2
cdr3_aa: ASSLSMGAVELF

clone_size: -
v_call: TRBV5-4
j_call: TRBJ2-1
cdr3_aa: ASSFNRVDEQF

clone_size: once
v_call: TRBV10-2
j_call: TRBJ2-3
cdr3_aa: ASSGLAGGPKYQTDTQY

clone_size: -
v_call: TRBV7-6
j_call: TRBJ2-7
cdr3_aa: ASSPLPGTSGRRAAYEQY

clone_size: -
v_call: TRBV27
j_call: TRBJ2-1
cdr3_aa: ASSSGTVAGLYNEQF

clone_size: -
v_call: TRBV28
j_call: TRBJ1-2
cdr3_aa: ASLPGQGTYGYT

clone_size: -
v_call: TRBV10-3
j_call: TRBJ2-3
cdr3_aa: AISDGRRPSGRGSTDTQY

clone_size: -
v_call: TRBV20-1
j_call: TRBJ1-1
cdr3_aa: SARPDSEAF

clone_size: -
v_call: TRBV5-4
j_call: TRBJ1-1
cdr3_aa: ASSFPDREAF

clone_size: few
v_call: TRBV7-9
j_call: TRBJ2-7
cdr3_aa: ASSSTSGRPSRQY

clone_size: -
v_call: TRBV28
j_call: TRBJ2-4
cdr3_aa: ASSLGTSYAKNIQY

clone_size: -
v_call: TRBV27
j_call: TRBJ1-1
cdr3_aa: ASSLWFGQGDTEAF

clone_size: -
v_call: TRBV19
j_call: TRBJ2-7
cdr3_aa: ASSILDRSYEQY

clone_size: -
v_call: TRBV18
j_call: TRBJ2-1
cdr3_aa: ASSPPGLDRNEQF

clone_size: -
v_call: TRBV6-5
j_call: TRBJ1-2
cdr3_aa: ASSYRDSHGYT

clone_size: once
v_call: TRBV27
j_call: TRBJ1-2
cdr3_aa: ASSLSGDSINYGYT

clone_size: -
v_call: TRBV5-6
j_call: TRBJ2-7
cdr3_aa: ASSNKPGLLLYEQY

clone_size: -
v_call: TRBV9
j_call: TRBJ1-3
cdr3_aa: ASSDRGEGNTIY

clone_size: -
v_call: TRBV28
j_call: TRBJ1-2
cdr3_aa: ASSITGYGYT

clone_size: -
v_call: TRBV28
j_call: TRBJ2-7
cdr3_aa: ATGGGGYEQY

clone_size: -
v_call: TRBV6-1
j_call: TRBJ2-7
cdr3_aa: ASSEARRDEQY

clone_size: -
v_call: TRBV6-1
j_call: TRBJ1-1
cdr3_aa: ASSEFMDREDTEAF

clone_size: -
v_call: TRBV7-2
j_call: TRBJ1-2
cdr3_aa: ASSSAAKYGYT

clone_size: -
v_call: TRBV5-6
j_call: TRBJ2-7
cdr3_aa: ASSLGSGLFLEQY

clone_size: -
v_call: TRBV28
j_call: TRBJ2-7
cdr3_aa: ASRTASGRSYEQY

clone_size: -
v_call: TRBV5-6
j_call: TRBJ1-5
cdr3_aa: ASSSGVAQPQH

clone_size: once
v_call: TRBV10-3
j_call: TRBJ2-2
cdr3_aa: AISMGLAGTGELF

clone_size: -
v_call: TRBV1
j_call: TRBJ2-1
cdr3_aa: TSSQPTSGRGRRF